This paragraph reports one TCR beta chain. Assay used: immunoSEQ multiplex PCR; TCRdb lists only in-frame clones, some missing. The table includes 200,000 to 250,000 clones, about four fifths detected once. This sample is part of a study of blood T cell repertoires in COVID-19. The cohort comprised adults aged about 18 to 100 years residing in 20 to 30 US areas. Participant-given clinical history determined each cohort assignment. Exposed participants came across a COVID-19 case within 2 weeks before study entry. The CDR3 extends over 14 amino acids. The V gene's germline CDR1 is MRHNA and CDR2 SNTAGT. Trimming removed 6 bases from V and 4 bases from J, with 15 bases in between.

The rearrangement uses TRBV6-4 and TRBJ1-1; TRBD1 might be the D (5 bases). This clonotype was sampled from a woman aged 45-65 years who had been exposed to COVID-19. Sequencing was carried out using PBMCs or T cells enriched from blood (not recorded which). The CDR3 nucleotides read TGTGCCAGCAGGCACCGGGGGGTTGGCACTGAAGCTTTCTTT. This translates into CASRHRGVGTEAFF.